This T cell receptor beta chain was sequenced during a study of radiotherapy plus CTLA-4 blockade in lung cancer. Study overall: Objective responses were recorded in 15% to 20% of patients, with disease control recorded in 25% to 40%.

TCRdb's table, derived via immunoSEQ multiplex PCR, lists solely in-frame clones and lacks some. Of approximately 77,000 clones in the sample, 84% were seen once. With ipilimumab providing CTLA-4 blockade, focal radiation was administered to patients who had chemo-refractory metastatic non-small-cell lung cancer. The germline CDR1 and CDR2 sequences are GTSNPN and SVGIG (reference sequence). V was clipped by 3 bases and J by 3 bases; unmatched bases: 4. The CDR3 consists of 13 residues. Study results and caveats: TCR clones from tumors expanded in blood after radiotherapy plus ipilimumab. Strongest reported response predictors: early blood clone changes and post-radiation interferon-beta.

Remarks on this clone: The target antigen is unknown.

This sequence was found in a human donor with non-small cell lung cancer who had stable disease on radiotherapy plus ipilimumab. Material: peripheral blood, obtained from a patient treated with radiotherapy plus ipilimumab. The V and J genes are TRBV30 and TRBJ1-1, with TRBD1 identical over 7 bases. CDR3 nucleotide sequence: TGTGCCTGGAGGCAGGGGGGGTACACTGAAGCTTTCTTT. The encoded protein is CAWRQGGYTEAFF.